This TCR beta chain was retrieved from a study of lymphopenia after photon versus proton radiotherapy. This clone was found once. Its antigen is unidentified. The study's findings and limits: In patients who died, overall survival fell as post-nadir TCR diversity dropped more. Oligoclonal CD8+ Temra expansion after nadir drove photon patients' diversity drop. Proton therapy kept repertoires fairly stable, unlike photons, which gained effector/memory cells. Authors raise, but do not show, better survival with proton therapy.

Using immunoSEQ multiplex PCR, the repertoire was profiled, and TCRdb retains in-frame clones only, with some absent. Counted here are 30,000 to 40,000 clones, around nine tenths occurring once; the ten biggest clones make up 13% to 15%. The receptor was derived from a man aged 60 to 75 with cholangiocarcinoma. The starting material was peripheral blood, obtained from a patient treated with photon-based radiotherapy.

CDR3 coding DNA: TGTGCCAGCAGTCGGACAGGTATCTACGAGCAGTACTTC. Residues: CASSRTGIYEQYF. The V and J genes are TRBV6-5 and TRBJ2-7; 7 nucleotides align to TRBD1. Germline CDR1 reads MNHEY; CDR2 reads SVGAGI. The V segment lost 5 bases and the J segment 3 bases; nucleotides outside the gene matches: 4. The CDR3 loop spans 13 amino acids.